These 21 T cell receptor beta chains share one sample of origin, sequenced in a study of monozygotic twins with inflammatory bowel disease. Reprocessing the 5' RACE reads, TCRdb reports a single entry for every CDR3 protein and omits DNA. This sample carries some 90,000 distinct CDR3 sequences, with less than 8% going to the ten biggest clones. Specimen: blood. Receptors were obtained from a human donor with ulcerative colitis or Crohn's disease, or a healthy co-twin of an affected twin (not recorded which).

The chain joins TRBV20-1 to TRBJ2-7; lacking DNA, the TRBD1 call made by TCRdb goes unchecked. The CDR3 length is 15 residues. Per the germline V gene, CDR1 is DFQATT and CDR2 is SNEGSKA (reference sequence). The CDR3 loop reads CSASGGGTPRDEQYF.

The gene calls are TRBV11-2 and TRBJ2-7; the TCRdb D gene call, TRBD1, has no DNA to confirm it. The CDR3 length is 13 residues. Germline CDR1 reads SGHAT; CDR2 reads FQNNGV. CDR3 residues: CASSWTGSYEQYF.

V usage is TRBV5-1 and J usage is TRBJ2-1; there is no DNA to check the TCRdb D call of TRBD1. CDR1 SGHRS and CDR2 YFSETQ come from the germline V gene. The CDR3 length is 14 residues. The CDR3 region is CASRQADSYNEQFF.

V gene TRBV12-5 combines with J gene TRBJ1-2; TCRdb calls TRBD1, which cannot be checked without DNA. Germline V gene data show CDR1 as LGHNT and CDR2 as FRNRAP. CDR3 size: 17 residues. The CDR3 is CASGGSQGAGGYYGYTF.

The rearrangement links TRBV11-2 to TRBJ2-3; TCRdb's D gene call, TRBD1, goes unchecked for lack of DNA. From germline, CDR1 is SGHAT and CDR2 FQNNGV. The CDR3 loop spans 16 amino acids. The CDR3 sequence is CASSPWDIISTDTQYF.

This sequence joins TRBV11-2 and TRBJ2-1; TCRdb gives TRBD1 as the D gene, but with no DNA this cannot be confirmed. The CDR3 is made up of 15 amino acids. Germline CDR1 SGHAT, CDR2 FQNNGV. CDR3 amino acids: CASSFSDRAYNEQFF.

CDR3 sequence reads: CASSLAFGGQETQYF. This sequence joins TRBV5-1 and TRBJ2-5. The CDR3 sequence is 15 residues long. Germline V gives CDR1 SGHRS, CDR2 YFSETQ. Complete variable domain (other parts from reference TRBV5-1 and TRBJ2-5): KAGVTQTPRYLIKTRGQQVTLSCSPISGHRSVSWYQQTPGQGLQFLFEYFSETQRNKGNFPGRFSGRQFSNSRSEMNVSTLELGDSALYLCASSLAFGGQETQYFGPGTRLLVL.

CDR3 sequence: CSASGTSFGGYTF. The rearrangement uses TRBV20-1 and TRBJ1-2; TCRdb indicates TRBD1, and absent DNA this call remains unverified. The CDR3 length is 13 residues. Germline loops: CDR1 DFQATT, CDR2 SNEGSKA (reference sequence).

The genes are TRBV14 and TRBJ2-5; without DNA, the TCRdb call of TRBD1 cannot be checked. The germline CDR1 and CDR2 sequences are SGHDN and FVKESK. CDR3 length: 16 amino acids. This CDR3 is CASSQGTGRYGETQYF.

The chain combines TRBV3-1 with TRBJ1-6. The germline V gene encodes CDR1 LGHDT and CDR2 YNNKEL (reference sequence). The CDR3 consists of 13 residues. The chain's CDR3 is CASSPDRNSPLHF.

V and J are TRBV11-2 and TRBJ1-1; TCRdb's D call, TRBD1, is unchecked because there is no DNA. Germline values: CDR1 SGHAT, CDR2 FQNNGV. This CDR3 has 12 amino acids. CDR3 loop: CASSLEWGEAFF.

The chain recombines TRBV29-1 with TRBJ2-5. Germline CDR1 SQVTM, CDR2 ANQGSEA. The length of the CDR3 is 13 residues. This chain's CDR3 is CSAEQNAGETQYF. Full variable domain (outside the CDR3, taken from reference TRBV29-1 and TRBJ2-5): SAVISQKPSRDICQRGTSLTIQCQVDSQVTMMFWYRQQPGQSLTLIATANQGSEATYESGFVIDKFPISRPNLTFSTLTVSNMSPEDSSIYLCSAEQNAGETQYFGPGTRLLVL.

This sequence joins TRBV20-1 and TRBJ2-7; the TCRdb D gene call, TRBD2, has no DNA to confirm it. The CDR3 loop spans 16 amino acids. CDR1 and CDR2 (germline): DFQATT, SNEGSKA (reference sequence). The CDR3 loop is CSATDAAGLAAYEQYF.

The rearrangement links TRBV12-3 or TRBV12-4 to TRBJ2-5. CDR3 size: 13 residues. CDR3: CASKVSGFETQYF.

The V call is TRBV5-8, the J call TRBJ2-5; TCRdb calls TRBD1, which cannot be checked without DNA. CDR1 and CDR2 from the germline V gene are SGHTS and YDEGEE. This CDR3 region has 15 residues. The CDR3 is CASSPGTGTQETQYF.

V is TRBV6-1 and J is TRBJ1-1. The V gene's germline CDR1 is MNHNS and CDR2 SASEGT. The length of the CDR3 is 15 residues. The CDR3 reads CASSVNLGFGTEAFF.

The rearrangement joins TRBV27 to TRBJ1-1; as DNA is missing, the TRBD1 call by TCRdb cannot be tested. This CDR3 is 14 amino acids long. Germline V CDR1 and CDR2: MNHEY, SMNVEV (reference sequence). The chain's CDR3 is CASSTNRDATEAFF.

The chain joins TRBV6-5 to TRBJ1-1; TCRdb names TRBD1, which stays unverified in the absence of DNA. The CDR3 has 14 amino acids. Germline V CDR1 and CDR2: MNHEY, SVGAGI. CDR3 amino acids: CASSYLRGNTEVFF.

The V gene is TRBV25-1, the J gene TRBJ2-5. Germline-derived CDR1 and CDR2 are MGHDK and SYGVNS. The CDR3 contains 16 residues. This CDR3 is CASSMRSRITQETQYF.

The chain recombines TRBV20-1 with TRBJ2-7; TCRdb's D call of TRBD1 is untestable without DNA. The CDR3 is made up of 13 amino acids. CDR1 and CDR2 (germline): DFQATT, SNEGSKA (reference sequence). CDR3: CSAEGTPAYEQYF.

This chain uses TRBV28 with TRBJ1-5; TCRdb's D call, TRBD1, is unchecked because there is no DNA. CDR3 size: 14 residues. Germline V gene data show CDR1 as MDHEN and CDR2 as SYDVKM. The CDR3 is CASREPQVWQPQHF.